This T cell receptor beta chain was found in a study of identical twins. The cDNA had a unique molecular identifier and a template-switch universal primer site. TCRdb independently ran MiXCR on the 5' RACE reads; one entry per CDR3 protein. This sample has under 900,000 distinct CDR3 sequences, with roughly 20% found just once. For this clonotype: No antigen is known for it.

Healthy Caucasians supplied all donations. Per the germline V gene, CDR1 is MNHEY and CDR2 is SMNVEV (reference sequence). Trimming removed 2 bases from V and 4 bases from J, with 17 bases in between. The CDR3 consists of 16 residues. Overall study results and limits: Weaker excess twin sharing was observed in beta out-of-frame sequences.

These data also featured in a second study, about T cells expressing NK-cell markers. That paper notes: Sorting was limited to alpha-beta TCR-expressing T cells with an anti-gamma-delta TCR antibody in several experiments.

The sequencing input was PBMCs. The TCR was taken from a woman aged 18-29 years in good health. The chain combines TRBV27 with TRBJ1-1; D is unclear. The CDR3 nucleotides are TGTGCCAGCAGTTTAAAGAGTGGCCGGGCAGGCACTGAAGCTTTCTTT. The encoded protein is CASSLKSGRAGTEAFF.